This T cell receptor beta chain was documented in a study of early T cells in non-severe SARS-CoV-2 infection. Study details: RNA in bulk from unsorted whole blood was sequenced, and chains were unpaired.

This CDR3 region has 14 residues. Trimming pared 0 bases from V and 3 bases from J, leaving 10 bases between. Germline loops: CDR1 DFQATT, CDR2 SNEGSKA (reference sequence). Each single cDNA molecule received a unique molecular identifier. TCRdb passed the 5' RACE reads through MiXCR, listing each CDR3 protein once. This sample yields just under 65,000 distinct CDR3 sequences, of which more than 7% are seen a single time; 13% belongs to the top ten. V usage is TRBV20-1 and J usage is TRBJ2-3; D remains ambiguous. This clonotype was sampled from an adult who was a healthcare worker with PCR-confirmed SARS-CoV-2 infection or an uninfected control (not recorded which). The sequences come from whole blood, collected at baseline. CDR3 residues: CSARDSLGTDTQYF. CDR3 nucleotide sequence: TGCAGTGCTAGAGATAGTCTAGGGACAGATACGCAGTATTTT.